This T cell receptor (beta chain) appears in the sequencing data of a study of cytomegalovirus exposure and HLA in healthy donors. This clone showed up just a few times. In the PCR, 60 Vbeta and 13 Jbeta primers were used. Sequenced by immunoSEQ multiplex PCR; TCRdb stores in-frame clones only, minus some. The sample carries 100,000 to 150,000 clones, 82% recorded once. Trimming cost V 1 base and J 5 bases, with 15 bases left between them. CDR1 is SGHRS, CDR2 YFSETQ, per germline. This CDR3 comprises 15 residues. The TCR comes from a woman between 45 and 60 years old in good health and CMV-seropositive. The sequencing sample was made of PBMCs. The J gene is TRBJ2-5, the V gene TRBV5-1; D perhaps matches TRBD1 (5 bases). Here the CDR3 reads CASSLITDSLETQYF. CDR3 coding DNA: TGCGCCAGCAGCTTGATAACTGACAGCCTTGAGACCCAGTACTTC.